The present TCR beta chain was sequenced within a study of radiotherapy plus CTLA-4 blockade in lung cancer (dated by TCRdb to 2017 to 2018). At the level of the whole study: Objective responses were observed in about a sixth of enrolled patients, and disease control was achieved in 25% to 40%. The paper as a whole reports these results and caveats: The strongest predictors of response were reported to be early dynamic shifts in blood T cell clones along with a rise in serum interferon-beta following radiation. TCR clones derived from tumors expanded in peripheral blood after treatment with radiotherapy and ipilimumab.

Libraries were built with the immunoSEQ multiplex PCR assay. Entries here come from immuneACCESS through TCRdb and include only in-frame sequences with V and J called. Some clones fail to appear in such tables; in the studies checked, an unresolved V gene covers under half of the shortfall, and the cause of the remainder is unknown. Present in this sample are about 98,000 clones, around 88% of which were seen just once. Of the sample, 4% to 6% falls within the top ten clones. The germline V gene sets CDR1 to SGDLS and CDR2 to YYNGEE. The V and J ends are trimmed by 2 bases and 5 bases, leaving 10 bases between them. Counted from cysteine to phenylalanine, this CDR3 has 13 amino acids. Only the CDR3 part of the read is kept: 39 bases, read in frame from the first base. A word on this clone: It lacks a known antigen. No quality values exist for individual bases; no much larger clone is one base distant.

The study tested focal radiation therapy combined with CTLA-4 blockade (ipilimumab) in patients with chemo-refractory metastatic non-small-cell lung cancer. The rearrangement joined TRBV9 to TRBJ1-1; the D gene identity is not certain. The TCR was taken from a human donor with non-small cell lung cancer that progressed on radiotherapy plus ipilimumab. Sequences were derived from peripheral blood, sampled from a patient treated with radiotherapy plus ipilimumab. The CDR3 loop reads CASSVRWGTEAFF. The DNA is TGTGCCAGCAGCGTTCGATGGGGAACTGAAGCTTTCTTT.